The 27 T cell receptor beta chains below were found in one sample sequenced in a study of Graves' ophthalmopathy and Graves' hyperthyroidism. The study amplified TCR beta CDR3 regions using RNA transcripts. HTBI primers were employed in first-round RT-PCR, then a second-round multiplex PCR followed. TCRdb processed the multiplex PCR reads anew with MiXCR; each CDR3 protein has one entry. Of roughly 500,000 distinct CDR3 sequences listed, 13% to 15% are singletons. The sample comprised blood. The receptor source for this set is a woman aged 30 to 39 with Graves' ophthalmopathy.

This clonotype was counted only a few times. This CDR3 is CASSLLMGQETQYF. DNA of the CDR3: TGCGCCAGCAGCTTGCTTATGGGACAAGAGACCCAGTACTTC. The rearrangement joins TRBV5-1 to TRBJ2-5, with unresolved D. CDR1 and CDR2 (germline): SGHRS, YFSETQ. The V end was cut by 1 base, the J end by 2 bases, with 9 bases between. This CDR3 region has 14 residues.

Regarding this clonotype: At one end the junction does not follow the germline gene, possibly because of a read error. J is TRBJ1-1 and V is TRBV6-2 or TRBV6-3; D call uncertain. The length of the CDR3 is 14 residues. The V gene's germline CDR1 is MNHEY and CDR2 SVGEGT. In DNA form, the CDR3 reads TGTGCCAGCAGTTACGGGGTGGTGAACACTGATGCTTTCTTT. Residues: CASSYGVVNTDAFF.

The DNA of the CDR3 is TGTGCCAGCACTCTAAGGCAGGGGGCTGACACTGAAGCTTTCTTT. Amino acids: CASTLRQGADTEAFF. The V gene is TRBV12-3 or TRBV12-4, the J gene TRBJ1-1; the match to TRBD1 covers 8 bases. The J segment lost 3 bases and the V segment lost 7 bases, leaving 10 bases of the junction unmatched. This CDR3 comprises 15 residues.

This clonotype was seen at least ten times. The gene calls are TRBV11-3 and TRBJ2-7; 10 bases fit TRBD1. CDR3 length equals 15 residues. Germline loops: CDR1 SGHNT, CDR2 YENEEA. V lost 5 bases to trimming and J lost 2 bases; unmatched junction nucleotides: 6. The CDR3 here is CASSKMGQGTYEQYF. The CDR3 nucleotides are TGTGCCAGCAGCAAAATGGGACAGGGGACCTACGAGCAGTACTTC.

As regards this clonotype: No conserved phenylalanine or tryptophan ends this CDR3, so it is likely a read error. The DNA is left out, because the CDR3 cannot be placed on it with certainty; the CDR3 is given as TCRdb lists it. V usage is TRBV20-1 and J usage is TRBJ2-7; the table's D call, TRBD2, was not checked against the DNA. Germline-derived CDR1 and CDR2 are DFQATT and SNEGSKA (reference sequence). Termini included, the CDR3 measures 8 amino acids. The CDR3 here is CSASPVAG.

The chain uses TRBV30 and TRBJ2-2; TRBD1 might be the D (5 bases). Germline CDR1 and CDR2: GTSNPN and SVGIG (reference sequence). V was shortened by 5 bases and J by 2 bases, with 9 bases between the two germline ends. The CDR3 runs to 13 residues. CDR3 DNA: TGTGCCTGGGACAGAATAAACACCGGGGAGCTGTTTTTT. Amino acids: CAWDRINTGELFF. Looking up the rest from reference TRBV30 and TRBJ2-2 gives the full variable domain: SQTIHQWPATLVQPVGSPLSLECTVEGTSNPNLYWYRQAAGRGLQLLFYSVGIGQISSEVPQNLSASRPQDRQFILSSKKLLLSDSGFYLCAWDRINTGELFFGEGSRLTVL.

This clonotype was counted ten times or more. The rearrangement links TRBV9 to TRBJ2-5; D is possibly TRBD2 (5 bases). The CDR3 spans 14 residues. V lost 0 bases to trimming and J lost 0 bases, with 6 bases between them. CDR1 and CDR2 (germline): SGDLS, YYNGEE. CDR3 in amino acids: CASSVASNQETQYF. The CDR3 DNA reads TGTGCCAGCAGCGTAGCTAGCAACCAAGAGACCCAGTACTTC. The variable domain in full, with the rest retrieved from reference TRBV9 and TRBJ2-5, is DSGVTQTPKHLITATGQRVTLRCSPRSGDLSVYWYQQSLDQGLQFLIQYYNGEERAKGNILERFSAQQFPDLHSELNLSSLELGDSALYFCASSVASNQETQYFGPGTRLLVL.

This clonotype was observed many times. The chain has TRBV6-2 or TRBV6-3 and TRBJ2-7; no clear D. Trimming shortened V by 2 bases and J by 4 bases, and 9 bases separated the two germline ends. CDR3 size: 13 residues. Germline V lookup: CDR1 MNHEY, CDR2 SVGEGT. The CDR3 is CASSYPYGYEQYF. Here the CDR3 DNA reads TGTGCCAGCAGTTACCCCTATGGATACGAGCAGTACTTC.

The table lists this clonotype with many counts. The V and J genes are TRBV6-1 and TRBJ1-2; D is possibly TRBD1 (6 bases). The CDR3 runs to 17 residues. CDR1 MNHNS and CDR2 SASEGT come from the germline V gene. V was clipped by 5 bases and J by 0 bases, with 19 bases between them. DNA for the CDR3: TGTGCCAGCAGTCCCTATCCCCCGGGGGCGGCTAACTATGGCTACACCTTC. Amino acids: CASSPYPPGAANYGYTF.

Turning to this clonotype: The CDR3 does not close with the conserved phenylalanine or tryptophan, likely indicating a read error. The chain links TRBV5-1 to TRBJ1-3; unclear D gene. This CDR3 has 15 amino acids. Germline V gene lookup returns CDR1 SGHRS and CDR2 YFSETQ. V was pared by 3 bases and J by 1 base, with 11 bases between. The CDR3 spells CASSSRGLSGNTIYY. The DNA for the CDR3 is TGCGCCAGCAGCTCCCGAGGACTTTCTGGAAACACCATATATTAT.

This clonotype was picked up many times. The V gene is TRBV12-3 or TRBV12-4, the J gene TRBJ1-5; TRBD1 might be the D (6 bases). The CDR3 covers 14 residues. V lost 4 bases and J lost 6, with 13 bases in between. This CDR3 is CASSYSGVIQPQHF. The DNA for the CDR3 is TGTGCCAGCAGTTATTCAGGGGTGATTCAGCCCCAGCATTTT.

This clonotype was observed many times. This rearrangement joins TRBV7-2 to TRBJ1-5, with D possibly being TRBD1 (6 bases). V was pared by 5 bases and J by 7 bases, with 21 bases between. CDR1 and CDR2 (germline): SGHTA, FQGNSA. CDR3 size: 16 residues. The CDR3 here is CASSPRGGQGRQPQHF. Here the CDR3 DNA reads TGTGCCAGCAGCCCAAGGGGCGGGCAGGGGAGACAGCCCCAGCATTTT.

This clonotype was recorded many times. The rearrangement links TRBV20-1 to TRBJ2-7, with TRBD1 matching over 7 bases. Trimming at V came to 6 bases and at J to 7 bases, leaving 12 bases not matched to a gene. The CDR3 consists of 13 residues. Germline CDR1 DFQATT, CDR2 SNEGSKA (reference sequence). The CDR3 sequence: CSASGQPQGEQYF. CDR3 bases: TGCAGTGCGTCGGGACAGCCCCAGGGGGAGCAGTACTTC.

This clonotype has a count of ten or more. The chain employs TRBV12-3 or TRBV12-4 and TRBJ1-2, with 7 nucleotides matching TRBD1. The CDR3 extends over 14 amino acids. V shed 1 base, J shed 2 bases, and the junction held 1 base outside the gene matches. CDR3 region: CASSLGGQNYGYTF. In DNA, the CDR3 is TGTGCCAGCAGTTTAGGGGGACAGAACTATGGCTACACCTTC.

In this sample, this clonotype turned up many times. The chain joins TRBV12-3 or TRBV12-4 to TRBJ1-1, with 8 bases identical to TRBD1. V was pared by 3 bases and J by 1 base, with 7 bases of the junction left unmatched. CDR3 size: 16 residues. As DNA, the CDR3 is TGTGCCAGCAGTTTGGGGACAGGTCTGTCGAACACTGAAGCTTTCTTT. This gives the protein CASSLGTGLSNTEAFF.

Here the CDR3 DNA reads TGTGCCAGCAGATCCCCCGGGAATTCACCCCTCCACTTT. This gives the protein CASRSPGNSPLHF. V usage is TRBV12-3 or TRBV12-4 and J usage is TRBJ1-6; no definite D call. CDR3 size: 13 residues. V was shortened by 6 bases and J by 7 bases, with 10 bases between the two germline ends.

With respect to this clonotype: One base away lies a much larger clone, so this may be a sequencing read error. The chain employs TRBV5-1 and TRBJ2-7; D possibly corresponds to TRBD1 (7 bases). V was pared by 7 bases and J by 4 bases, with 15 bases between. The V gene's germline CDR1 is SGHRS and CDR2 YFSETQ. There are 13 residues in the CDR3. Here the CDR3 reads CASQRQGGYEQYV. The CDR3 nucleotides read TGCGCCAGCCAGCGCCAGGGGGGTTACGAGCAGTACGTC.

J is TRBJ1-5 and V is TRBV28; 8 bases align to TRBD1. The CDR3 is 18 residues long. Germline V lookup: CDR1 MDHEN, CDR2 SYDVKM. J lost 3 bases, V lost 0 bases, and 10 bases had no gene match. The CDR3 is CASSLWAYRGKANQPQHF. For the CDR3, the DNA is TGTGCCAGCAGTTTATGGGCCTACAGGGGGAAGGCCAATCAGCCCCAGCATTTT.

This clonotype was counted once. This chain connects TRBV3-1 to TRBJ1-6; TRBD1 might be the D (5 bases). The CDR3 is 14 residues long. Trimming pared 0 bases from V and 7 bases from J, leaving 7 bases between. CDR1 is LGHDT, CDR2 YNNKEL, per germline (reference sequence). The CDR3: CASSQEGANSPLHF. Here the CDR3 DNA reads TGTGCCAGCAGCCAAGAAGGGGCGAATTCACCCCTCCACTTT.

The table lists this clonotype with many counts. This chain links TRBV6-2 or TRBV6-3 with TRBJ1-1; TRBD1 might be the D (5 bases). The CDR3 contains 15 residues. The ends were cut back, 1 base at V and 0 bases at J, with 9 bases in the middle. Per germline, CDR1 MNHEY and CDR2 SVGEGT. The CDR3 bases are TGTGCCAGCAGTTACTTCTGGGACCTGAACACTGAAGCTTTCTTT. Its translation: CASSYFWDLNTEAFF.

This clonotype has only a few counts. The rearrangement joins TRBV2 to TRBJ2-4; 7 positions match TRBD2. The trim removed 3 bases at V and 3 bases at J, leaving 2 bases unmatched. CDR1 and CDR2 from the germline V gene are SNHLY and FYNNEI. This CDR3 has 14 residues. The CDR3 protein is CASSEGGLKNIQYF. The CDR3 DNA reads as TGTGCCAGCAGTGAGGGAGGGCTCAAAAACATTCAGTACTTC.

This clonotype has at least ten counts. The CDR3 bases are TGTGCCAGCAGTTCCTATAGACAGGGGGCTGAAGCTTTCTTT. Translation gives CASSSYRQGAEAFF. This chain uses TRBV6-5 with TRBJ1-1; 9 bases are shared with TRBD1. The germline V gene has CDR1 MNHEY and CDR2 SVGAGI. J gave up 6 bases and V 4 bases, and 6 bases lay outside the gene matches. This CDR3 is 14 amino acids long.

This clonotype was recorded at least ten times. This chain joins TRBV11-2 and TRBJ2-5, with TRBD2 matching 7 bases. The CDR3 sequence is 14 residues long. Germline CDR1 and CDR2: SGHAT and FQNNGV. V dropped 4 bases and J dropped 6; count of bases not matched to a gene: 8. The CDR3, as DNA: TGTGCCAGCAGCTCGACGACTAGCAGGCAGACCCAGTACTTC. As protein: CASSSTTSRQTQYF.

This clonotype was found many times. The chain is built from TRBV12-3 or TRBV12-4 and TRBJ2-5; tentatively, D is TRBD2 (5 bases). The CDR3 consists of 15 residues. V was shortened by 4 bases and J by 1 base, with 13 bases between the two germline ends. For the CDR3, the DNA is TGTGCCAGCAGTTCGTCTCGGGGTCGCCAAGAGACCCAGTACTTC. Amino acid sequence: CASSSSRGRQETQYF.

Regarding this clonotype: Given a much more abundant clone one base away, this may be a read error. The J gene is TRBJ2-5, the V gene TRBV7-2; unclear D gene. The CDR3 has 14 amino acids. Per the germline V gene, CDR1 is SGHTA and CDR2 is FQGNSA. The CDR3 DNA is TGTGCCAGCAGCTCCCCACAAAGAGGAGAGACCAAGTACTTC. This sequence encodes CASSSPQRGETKYF.

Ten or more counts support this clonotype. In nucleotides, the CDR3 is TGTGCCAGCAGACGAAACTACGAGCAGTACTTC. It translates to CASRRNYEQYF. V is TRBV27 and J is TRBJ2-7; D is uncertain. V lost 6 bases, J lost 3 bases, and 6 bases lay in between. The CDR3 is 11 amino acids. From germline, CDR1 is MNHEY and CDR2 SMNVEV (reference sequence).

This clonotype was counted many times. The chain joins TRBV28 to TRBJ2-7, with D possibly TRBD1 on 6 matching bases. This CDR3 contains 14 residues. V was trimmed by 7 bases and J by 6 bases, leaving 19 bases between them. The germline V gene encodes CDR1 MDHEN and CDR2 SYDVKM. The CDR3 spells CASTPWTESTEQYF. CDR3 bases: TGTGCCAGCACCCCTTGGACAGAATCTACCGAGCAGTACTTC.